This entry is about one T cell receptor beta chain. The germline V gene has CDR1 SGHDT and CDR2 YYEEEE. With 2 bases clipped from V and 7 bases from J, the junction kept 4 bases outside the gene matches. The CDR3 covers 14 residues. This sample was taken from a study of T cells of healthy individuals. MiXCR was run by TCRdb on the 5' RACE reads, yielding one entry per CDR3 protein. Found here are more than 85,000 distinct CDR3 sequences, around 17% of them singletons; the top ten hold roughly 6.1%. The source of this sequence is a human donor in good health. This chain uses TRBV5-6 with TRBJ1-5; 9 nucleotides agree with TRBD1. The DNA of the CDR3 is TGTGCCAGCAGCTTCGGGACAGGGATCCAGCCCCAGCATTTT. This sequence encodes CASSFGTGIQPQHF.